The sequence of this T cell receptor beta chain was determined in a study of T cell changes during pregnancy in multiple sclerosis. Generated by immunoSEQ multiplex PCR, the TCRdb table keeps only in-frame clones and is missing some. The sample holds tens of thousands of clones; just over 90% are singletons and the top ten take around 1.4%. The trim removed 3 bases at V and 5 bases at J, leaving 9 bases unmatched. CDR3 length: 15 amino acids. CDR1 and CDR2 from the germline V gene are SNHLY and FYNNEI. The specimen comprised peripheral blood, sampled in the third trimester of pregnancy. The chain joins TRBV2 to TRBJ2-7; 8 nucleotides line up with TRBD1. The sequence was obtained from a female donor in good health, enrolled as a control in a pregnancy study. The CDR3 reads CASSDWQGAFDEQYF. In DNA, the CDR3 is TGTGCCAGCAGTGACTGGCAGGGGGCTTTCGACGAGCAGTACTTC.